This T cell receptor beta chain was observed in a study of blood T cell repertoires in COVID-19. Study information: Acute and convalescent COVID-19 samples came from the United States, Italy and Spain. Sources were T cells, B-cell-depleted T cells, or PBMCs; the material itself was cDNA or gDNA.

Data came from immunoSEQ multiplex PCR; TCRdb stores just in-frame clones and leaves some out. The table includes about 190,000 clones, about 85% detected once. Specimen: PBMCs or T cells enriched from blood (not recorded which). The source is a woman in her forties in a cohort exposed to, infected with or recovered from COVID-19 (not recorded which).

The CDR3 is CASSLEGGVEQYF. In nucleotides, the CDR3 is TGTGCCAGCAGCTTAGAGGGAGGGGTCGAGCAGTACTTC. The chain couples TRBV13 to TRBJ2-7, with 7 bases fitting TRBD2. Germline assignment: CDR1 PRHDT and CDR2 FYEKMQ (reference sequence). The trim removed 1 base at V and 6 bases at J, leaving 3 bases unmatched. The CDR3 length is 13 residues.